The T cell receptor beta chain described here comes from a study of human T cells and chemical hapten exposure. Overall study: All through the roughly 26-week study, the scalp of each patient received diphenylcyclopropenone doses weekly.

CDR1 and CDR2 from the germline V gene are DFQATT and SNEGSKA (reference sequence). This CDR3 has 14 residues. Trimming removed 0 bases at V and 0 bases at J, with 8 bases between. Time point: patch test 1, 2 weeks after DPC sensitization. Sample treatment: therapeutic diphenylcyclopropenone sensitization with weekly scalp DPC. This clonotype was observed a handful of times. The library tagged individual cDNA molecules with unique molecular identifiers. One entry per CDR3 protein, called by TCRdb with MiXCR from the RACE reads. Altogether some 350,000 distinct CDR3 sequences are present, approximately 6.9% being singletons, with the ten largest covering 7% to 10%.

This rearrangement joins TRBV20-1 to TRBJ1-1, with a possible D match to TRBD1 (5 bases). This TCR was sampled from a woman aged 18-29 years with alopecia areata. Some clones in this sample may be carry-over from other donors' samples. Sequences were derived from whole blood, sampled in connection with sensitization to the hapten diphenylcyclopropenone (DPC). As DNA, the CDR3 is TGCAGTGCTAGAGAGTTAGGGGTGAACACTGAAGCTTTCTTT. This gives the protein CSARELGVNTEAFF.